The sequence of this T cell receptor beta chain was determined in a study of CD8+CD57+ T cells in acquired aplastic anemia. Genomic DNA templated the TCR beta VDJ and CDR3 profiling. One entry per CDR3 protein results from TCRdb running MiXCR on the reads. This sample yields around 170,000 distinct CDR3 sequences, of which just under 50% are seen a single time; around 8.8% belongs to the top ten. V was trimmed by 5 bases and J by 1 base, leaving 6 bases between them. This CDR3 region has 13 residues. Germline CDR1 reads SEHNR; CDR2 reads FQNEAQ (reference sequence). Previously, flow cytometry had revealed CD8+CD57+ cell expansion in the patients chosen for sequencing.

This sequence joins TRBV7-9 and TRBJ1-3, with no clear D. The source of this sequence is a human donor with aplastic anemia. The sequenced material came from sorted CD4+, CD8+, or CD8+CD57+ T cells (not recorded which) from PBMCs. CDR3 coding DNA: TGTGCCAGCAGCCCCCGTTCTGGAAACACCATATATTTT. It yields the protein CASSPRSGNTIYF.